This T cell receptor (beta chain) was sequenced in a study of T-cell reconstitution after alpha-beta-depleted transplantation in children. General study findings and limits: Diversity and T-cell counts at one year after transplant derived mostly from new T cells. Expanded graft clones numbering several hundred reportedly gave rise to alpha-beta T cells about two months after transplant. Surviving recipient T cells and thymic progenitors underlay high day-60 TCRbeta diversity in some patients.

V gave up 5 bases and J gave up 4 bases, with 11 bases separating them. The CDR3 has 12 residues. Germline values: CDR1 DFQATT, CDR2 SNEGSKA (reference sequence). In regard to this clonotype: Its antigen is not known.

For TCRbeta, the library was prepared with unique molecular identifiers. MiXCR, applied by TCRdb to the PCR reads, yields one record per CDR3 protein. The sample consists of 600,000 or so distinct CDR3 sequences, 20% to 25% of them appearing once. The receptor's source is a boy under two years old who had a stem cell transplant for acute myeloid leukemia, so the T cells may come from the graft donor. The chain uses TRBV20-1 and TRBJ1-2; D is possibly TRBD1 (5 bases). The sequences come from PBMCs, mostly from graft donor cells, collected 360 days after TCRalphabeta/CD19-depleted stem cell transplant. As DNA, the CDR3 is TGCAGTGCTGACACAGGTGCCTATGGCTACACCTTC. This encodes CSADTGAYGYTF.